Listed below are T cell receptor beta chains from one sample, sequenced in a study of cytomegalovirus exposure and HLA in healthy donors. Clones were sequenced by immunoSEQ multiplex PCR, and TCRdb holds only the in-frame ones, with some missing. The sample includes tens of thousands of clones, around three fifths of them seen just once. Material: PBMCs. These receptor sequences come from a woman between 50 and 59 years old in good health and CMV-seropositive. Both conserved end residues are part of each CDR3. Fields, in order: V gene, clone size, J gene, D gene, CDR3 protein, CDR3 DNA. D genes are given only for firm matches. Not every row has a clone size; where given, it reads once, few, many or a size class.

V gene: TRBV11-2
clone size: .
J gene: TRBJ2-3
D gene: TRBD2
CDR3 protein: CASSLVAGEATDTQYF
CDR3 DNA: TGTGCCAGCAGCTTAGTAGCGGGGGAAGCTACAGATACGCAGTATTTT

V gene: TRBV6-6
clone size: .
J gene: TRBJ1-5
D gene: .
CDR3 protein: CASSPSGGQPQHF
CDR3 DNA: TGTGCCAGCAGTCCCTCGGGGGGTCAGCCCCAGCATTTT

V gene: TRBV4-1
clone size: .
J gene: TRBJ2-1
D gene: .
CDR3 protein: CASSQESRGNEQFF
CDR3 DNA: TGCGCCAGCAGCCAAGAGTCCAGGGGCAATGAGCAGTTCTTC

V gene: TRBV7-9
clone size: .
J gene: TRBJ2-5
D gene: .
CDR3 protein: CASSLSGGGQETQYF
CDR3 DNA: TGTGCCAGCAGCTTAAGTGGCGGAGGCCAAGAGACCCAGTACTTC

V gene: TRBV5-4
clone size: .
J gene: TRBJ2-1
D gene: TRBD1
CDR3 protein: CASSTIDRGYNEQFF
CDR3 DNA: TGTGCCAGCAGTACCATTGACAGGGGCTACAATGAGCAGTTCTTC

V gene: TRBV9
clone size: few
J gene: TRBJ2-5
D gene: TRBD1
CDR3 protein: CASSVAPRGRLEETQYF
CDR3 DNA: TGTGCCAGCAGCGTAGCCCCCAGGGGGCGATTGGAAGAGACCCAGTACTTC

V gene: TRBV7-3
clone size: once
J gene: TRBJ2-3
D gene: TRBD2
CDR3 protein: CASSTGLAGGTDTQYF
CDR3 DNA: TGTGCCAGCAGCACCGGACTAGCGGGGGGGACAGATACGCAGTATTTT

V gene: TRBV6-5
clone size: .
J gene: TRBJ2-7
D gene: TRBD1
CDR3 protein: CASSSLRGTGTYEQYF
CDR3 DNA: TGTGCCAGCAGTTCCTTGAGGGGGACAGGAACTTACGAGCAGTACTTC

V gene: TRBV19
clone size: few
J gene: TRBJ1-6
D gene: .
CDR3 protein: CATAIGREGSPLHF
CDR3 DNA: TGTGCCACCGCTATCGGCAGGGAGGGTTCACCCCTCCACTTT

V gene: TRBV4-2
clone size: .
J gene: TRBJ2-5
D gene: TRBD1
CDR3 protein: CASSQEQGGGLSQYF
CDR3 DNA: TGTGCCAGCAGCCAAGAACAAGGGGGCGGGTTGTCCCAGTACTTC

V gene: TRBV5-1
clone size: .
J gene: TRBJ1-2
D gene: .
CDR3 protein: CASSLAIGLLYGYTF
CDR3 DNA: TGCGCCAGCAGCTTGGCCATCGGGTTACTCTATGGCTACACCTTC

V gene: TRBV2
clone size: .
J gene: TRBJ2-1
D gene: .
CDR3 protein: CATRMYAEPFGGQFF
CDR3 DNA: TGTGCCACCCGGATGTACGCGGAACCCTTCGGTGGGCAGTTCTTC

V gene: TRBV29-1
clone size: once
J gene: TRBJ2-1
D gene: TRBD1
CDR3 protein: CSVDWDRDNEQFF
CDR3 DNA: TGCAGCGTTGACTGGGACAGAGACAATGAGCAGTTCTTC

V gene: TRBV7-3
clone size: .
J gene: TRBJ2-2
D gene: .
CDR3 protein: CASSLNRDDTGELFF
CDR3 DNA: TGTGCCAGCAGCTTAAACAGGGACGACACCGGGGAGCTGTTTTTT

V gene: TRBV7-8
clone size: few
J gene: TRBJ1-2
D gene: .
CDR3 protein: CASSLALGIDSYGYTF
CDR3 DNA: TGTGCCAGCAGCTTAGCATTGGGCATAGATAGCTATGGCTACACCTTC

V gene: TRBV4-2
clone size: .
J gene: TRBJ2-3
D gene: .
CDR3 protein: CASSQETRTDTQYF
CDR3 DNA: TGTGCCAGCAGCCAGGAGACTCGCACAGATACGCAGTATTTT

V gene: TRBV10-3
clone size: few
J gene: TRBJ1-5
D gene: .
CDR3 protein: CAISELESGPQHF
CDR3 DNA: TGTGCCATCAGTGAGTTAGAGTCCGGGCCCCAGCATTTT

V gene: TRBV7-9
clone size: .
J gene: TRBJ1-2
D gene: TRBD1
CDR3 protein: CASTRTGLYGYTF
CDR3 DNA: TGTGCCAGTACCCGGACAGGGCTCTATGGCTACACCTTC

V gene: TRBV11-3
clone size: .
J gene: TRBJ2-3
D gene: TRBD2
CDR3 protein: CASGRAAGGSTDTQYF
CDR3 DNA: TGTGCCAGCGGAAGAGCAGCGGGGGGAAGCACAGATACGCAGTATTTT

V gene: TRBV9
clone size: .
J gene: TRBJ1-2
D gene: TRBD1
CDR3 protein: CASSVGQGARLANYGYTF
CDR3 DNA: TGTGCCAGCAGCGTAGGGCAGGGGGCTCGGTTGGCAAACTATGGCTACACCTTC

V gene: TRBV19
clone size: few
J gene: TRBJ2-1
D gene: TRBD2
CDR3 protein: CASSAGRGRNNEQFF
CDR3 DNA: TGTGCCAGTAGTGCGGGGCGGGGGAGGAACAATGAGCAGTTCTTC

V gene: TRBV27
clone size: few
J gene: TRBJ2-3
D gene: .
CDR3 protein: CASSLRGTDTQYF
CDR3 DNA: TGTGCCAGCAGTTTGAGGGGCACAGATACGCAGTATTTT